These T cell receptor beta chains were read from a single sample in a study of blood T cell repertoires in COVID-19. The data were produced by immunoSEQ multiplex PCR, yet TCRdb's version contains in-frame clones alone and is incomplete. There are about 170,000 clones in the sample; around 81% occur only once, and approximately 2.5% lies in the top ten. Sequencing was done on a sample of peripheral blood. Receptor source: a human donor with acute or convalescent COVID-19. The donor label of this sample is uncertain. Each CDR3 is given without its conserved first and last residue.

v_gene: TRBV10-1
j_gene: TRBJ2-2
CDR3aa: ASSGGEPNFNTGELF

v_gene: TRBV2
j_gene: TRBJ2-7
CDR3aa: ASSVKRVDRGEQY

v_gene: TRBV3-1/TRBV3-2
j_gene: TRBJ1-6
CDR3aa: ASSQGDRENSPLH

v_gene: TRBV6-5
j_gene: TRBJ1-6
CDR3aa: ASRTGVGNSPLH

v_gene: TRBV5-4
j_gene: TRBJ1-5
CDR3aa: ASSTDRGNQPQH

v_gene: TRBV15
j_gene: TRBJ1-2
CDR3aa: ATSSPNIGRGWRYGYT

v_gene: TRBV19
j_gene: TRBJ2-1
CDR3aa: ASMEVAGGAEQF

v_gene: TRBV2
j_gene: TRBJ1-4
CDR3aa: ASKTGLATNEKLF

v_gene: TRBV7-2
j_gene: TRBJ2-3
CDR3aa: ASSFSGSTDTQY

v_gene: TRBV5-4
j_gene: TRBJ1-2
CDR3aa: ASSLAAGSKGGYT

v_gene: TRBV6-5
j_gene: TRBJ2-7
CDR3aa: ASSFRTGNYEQY

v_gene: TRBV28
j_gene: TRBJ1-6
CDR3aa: ASSSTGEWNSPLH

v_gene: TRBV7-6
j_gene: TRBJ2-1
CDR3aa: ASSYPGLADNEQF

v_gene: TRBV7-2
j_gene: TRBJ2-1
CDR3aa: ASSLGLLGLNEQF

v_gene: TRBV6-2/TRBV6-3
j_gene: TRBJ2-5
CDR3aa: ASSYGTAPGSQY

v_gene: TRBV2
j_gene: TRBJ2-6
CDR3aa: ASLKRGAGANVLT

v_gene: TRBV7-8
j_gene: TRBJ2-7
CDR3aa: ASSFATPYEQY

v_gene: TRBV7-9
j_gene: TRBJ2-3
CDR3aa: ASSFAGVEDTQY

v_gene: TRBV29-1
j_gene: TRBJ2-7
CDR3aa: SATRARGEQY

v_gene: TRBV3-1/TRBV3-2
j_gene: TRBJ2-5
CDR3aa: ASSLASGGKTQY

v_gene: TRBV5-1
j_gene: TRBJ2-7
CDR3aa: ASSPTDPLPYEQY

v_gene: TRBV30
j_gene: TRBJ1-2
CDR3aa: AWSVRQGGYT